This is a list of T cell receptor beta chains from one sample in a study of early T cells in non-severe SARS-CoV-2 infection. TCRdb re-called the 5' RACE reads through MiXCR, storing one row per CDR3 protein. Seen here are about 110,000 distinct CDR3 sequences, roughly 12% observed once, and the top ten hold 3.8%. This specimen was whole blood, taken at baseline. The receptors come from an adult who was a healthcare worker with PCR-confirmed SARS-CoV-2 infection or an uninfected control (not recorded which). Both conserved end residues are part of each CDR3. Fields, in order: V gene, D gene, clone size, J gene, CDR3 protein, CDR3 DNA. The D gene is left open where the match is weak. Not every row has a clone size; where given, it reads once, few, many or a size class.

V gene: TRBV12-3/TRBV12-4; D gene: NA; clone size: few; J gene: TRBJ1-2; CDR3 protein: CASTEPNYGYTF; CDR3 DNA: TGTGCCAGCACCGAACCTAACTATGGCTACACCTTC
V gene: TRBV7-9; D gene: TRBD2; clone size: NA; J gene: TRBJ2-1; CDR3 protein: CASSLLGGSSYNEQFF; CDR3 DNA: TGTGCCAGCAGCCTTCTTGGCGGGAGCTCCTACAATGAGCAGTTCTTC
V gene: TRBV7-3; D gene: TRBD1; clone size: few; J gene: TRBJ1-6; CDR3 protein: CASSLLWGQGNSPLHF; CDR3 DNA: TGTGCCAGCAGCTTACTGTGGGGACAGGGGAATTCACCCCTCCACTTT
V gene: TRBV6-6; D gene: TRBD1; clone size: few; J gene: TRBJ1-1; CDR3 protein: CASSYSGQGEAFF; CDR3 DNA: TGTGCCAGCAGTTACTCGGGACAGGGTGAAGCTTTCTTT
V gene: TRBV24-1; D gene: NA; clone size: NA; J gene: TRBJ1-1; CDR3 protein: CATSEPDSWEAFF; CDR3 DNA: TGTGCCACCAGTGAGCCGGACTCTTGGGAAGCTTTCTTT
V gene: TRBV2; D gene: TRBD1; clone size: NA; J gene: TRBJ2-7; CDR3 protein: CASRDRGYEQYF; CDR3 DNA: TGTGCCAGCCGGGACAGGGGCTACGAGCAGTACTTC
V gene: TRBV28; D gene: TRBD1; clone size: many; J gene: TRBJ1-4; CDR3 protein: CASTLRTGLVATNEKLFF; CDR3 DNA: TGTGCCAGCACACTCCGGACAGGGCTAGTTGCAACTAATGAAAAACTGTTTTTT
V gene: TRBV2; D gene: NA; clone size: many; J gene: TRBJ1-1; CDR3 protein: CASSRREGNTEAFF; CDR3 DNA: TGTGCCAGCAGTCGCCGAGAAGGGAACACTGAAGCTTTCTTT
V gene: TRBV27; D gene: NA; clone size: few; J gene: TRBJ2-4; CDR3 protein: CASSLLGAVNIQYF; CDR3 DNA: TGTGCCAGCAGTTTATTGGGGGCCGTAAACATTCAGTACTTC
V gene: TRBV29-1; D gene: TRBD2; clone size: few; J gene: TRBJ2-1; CDR3 protein: CSVKREGGNEQFF; CDR3 DNA: TGCAGCGTTAAGCGGGAGGGGGGCAATGAGCAGTTCTTC
V gene: TRBV5-1; D gene: TRBD1; clone size: few; J gene: TRBJ1-1; CDR3 protein: CASSITGDDTEAFF; CDR3 DNA: TGCGCCAGCAGCATAACAGGGGACGACACTGAAGCTTTCTTT
V gene: TRBV9; D gene: TRBD2; clone size: few; J gene: TRBJ2-1; CDR3 protein: CASSPWTSGNNEQFF; CDR3 DNA: TGTGCCAGCAGCCCCTGGACTAGCGGCAACAATGAGCAGTTCTTC
V gene: TRBV3-1; D gene: TRBD2; clone size: few; J gene: TRBJ2-3; CDR3 protein: CASSPYSSGSLDTQYF; CDR3 DNA: TGTGCCAGCAGCCCGTACTCTAGCGGATCCTTGGATACGCAGTATTTT
V gene: TRBV7-8; D gene: NA; clone size: few; J gene: TRBJ1-3; CDR3 protein: CASSLSRTYGSGNTIYF; CDR3 DNA: TGTGCCAGCAGCTTGAGCCGGACATACGGCTCTGGAAACACCATATATTTT
V gene: TRBV20-1; D gene: NA; clone size: NA; J gene: TRBJ2-1; CDR3 protein: CSASSLEGYNEQFF; CDR3 DNA: TGCAGTGCTAGTTCGTTGGAAGGGTACAATGAGCAGTTCTTC
V gene: TRBV7-2; D gene: TRBD1; clone size: NA; J gene: TRBJ1-2; CDR3 protein: CASSSWTGAYGYTF; CDR3 DNA: TGTGCCAGCAGCTCCTGGACAGGGGCATATGGCTACACCTTC
V gene: TRBV6-1; D gene: NA; clone size: few; J gene: TRBJ2-7; CDR3 protein: CASSESRGRSYEQYF; CDR3 DNA: TGTGCCAGCAGTGAATCTCGCGGGCGATCCTACGAGCAGTACTTC
V gene: TRBV29-1; D gene: TRBD1; clone size: NA; J gene: TRBJ2-7; CDR3 protein: CSALNTGVSSYEQYF; CDR3 DNA: TGCAGCGCGCTAAACACAGGGGTGAGCTCCTACGAGCAGTACTTC
V gene: TRBV2; D gene: NA; clone size: few; J gene: TRBJ2-7; CDR3 protein: CASSALGAYEQYF; CDR3 DNA: TGTGCCAGCAGTGCCCTGGGAGCCTACGAGCAGTACTTC
V gene: TRBV2; D gene: NA; clone size: NA; J gene: TRBJ1-6; CDR3 protein: CASSSGFYNSPLHF; CDR3 DNA: TGTGCCAGCAGCTCAGGGTTCTATAATTCACCCCTCCACTTT
V gene: TRBV3-1; D gene: TRBD2; clone size: many; J gene: TRBJ2-2; CDR3 protein: CASSQDKGTSGRRELFF; CDR3 DNA: TGTGCCAGCAGCCAAGATAAAGGGACTAGCGGGAGGAGGGAGCTGTTTTTT
V gene: TRBV12-3/TRBV12-4; D gene: NA; clone size: NA; J gene: TRBJ1-6; CDR3 protein: CASSLAIMSSPLHF; CDR3 DNA: TGTGCCAGCAGTTTGGCGATAATGAGCTCACCCCTCCACTTT
V gene: TRBV5-1; D gene: NA; clone size: once; J gene: TRBJ1-2; CDR3 protein: CASSGTTANYGYTF; CDR3 DNA: TGCGCCAGCAGCGGCACGACAGCTAACTATGGCTACACCTTC
V gene: TRBV5-1; D gene: NA; clone size: many; J gene: TRBJ1-1; CDR3 protein: CASSLEQGGSEAFF; CDR3 DNA: TGCGCCAGCAGCTTGGAACAGGGTGGATCTGAAGCTTTCTTT
V gene: TRBV27; D gene: TRBD2; clone size: few; J gene: TRBJ2-7; CDR3 protein: CASSLPAGEEQYF; CDR3 DNA: TGTGCCAGCAGTTTACCAGCGGGAGAGGAGCAGTACTTC
V gene: TRBV20-1; D gene: NA; clone size: NA; J gene: TRBJ1-2; CDR3 protein: CSAPPGLQHLTYGYTF; CDR3 DNA: TGCAGTGCTCCCCCGGGCCTCCAACACCTTACCTATGGCTACACCTTC
V gene: TRBV7-2; D gene: NA; clone size: NA; J gene: TRBJ2-5; CDR3 protein: CASSFSSGQETQYF; CDR3 DNA: TGTGCCAGCAGCTTTAGTAGCGGCCAAGAGACCCAGTACTTC
V gene: TRBV6-5; D gene: NA; clone size: many; J gene: TRBJ2-3; CDR3 protein: CASSFRLFTDTQYF; CDR3 DNA: TGTGCCAGCAGTTTCAGGCTATTCACAGATACGCAGTATTTT
V gene: TRBV11-2; D gene: NA; clone size: many; J gene: TRBJ2-3; CDR3 protein: CASSLGPDTQYF; CDR3 DNA: TGTGCCAGCAGCTTAGGGCCAGATACGCAGTATTTT
V gene: TRBV7-9; D gene: NA; clone size: few; J gene: TRBJ2-1; CDR3 protein: CASSPRITDSYNEQFF; CDR3 DNA: TGTGCCAGCAGCCCTAGGATCACGGACTCGTACAATGAGCAGTTCTTC
V gene: TRBV27; D gene: NA; clone size: NA; J gene: TRBJ2-3; CDR3 protein: CASSLSEPDTQYF; CDR3 DNA: TGTGCCAGCAGTTTATCGGAACCAGATACGCAGTATTTT
V gene: TRBV5-1; D gene: NA; clone size: few; J gene: TRBJ1-1; CDR3 protein: CASSPHSAQNTEAFF; CDR3 DNA: TGCGCCAGCAGCCCTCACAGCGCTCAGAACACTGAAGCTTTCTTT
V gene: TRBV7-2; D gene: TRBD2; clone size: few; J gene: TRBJ2-7; CDR3 protein: CASSPRAASGSYEQYF; CDR3 DNA: TGTGCCAGCAGCCCCCGAGCGGCTAGCGGCAGCTACGAGCAGTACTTC
V gene: TRBV20-1; D gene: TRBD2; clone size: many; J gene: TRBJ2-1; CDR3 protein: CSARAPSGYNEQFF; CDR3 DNA: TGCAGTGCTAGAGCCCCTAGCGGGTACAATGAGCAGTTCTTC
V gene: TRBV27; D gene: TRBD1; clone size: NA; J gene: TRBJ1-1; CDR3 protein: CASSLGDRGYAEAFF; CDR3 DNA: TGTGCCAGCAGCCTTGGGGACAGGGGTTACGCTGAAGCTTTCTTT
V gene: TRBV7-6; D gene: NA; clone size: NA; J gene: TRBJ2-1; CDR3 protein: CASSPNTDNEQFF; CDR3 DNA: TGTGCCAGCAGCCCGAACACCGACAATGAGCAGTTCTTC
V gene: TRBV5-4; D gene: TRBD1; clone size: NA; J gene: TRBJ2-1; CDR3 protein: CAVDAPGQRPNEQFF; CDR3 DNA: TGTGCCGTCGATGCCCCGGGACAGAGACCTAATGAGCAGTTCTTC
V gene: TRBV3-1; D gene: TRBD1; clone size: few; J gene: TRBJ1-1; CDR3 protein: CASRARDRGTEAFF; CDR3 DNA: TGTGCCAGCAGAGCTCGGGACAGGGGGACTGAAGCTTTCTTT
V gene: TRBV7-8; D gene: NA; clone size: NA; J gene: TRBJ1-2; CDR3 protein: CASSLVGSDYGYTF; CDR3 DNA: TGTGCCAGCAGCTTAGTAGGGTCGGACTATGGCTACACCTTC
V gene: TRBV18; D gene: NA; clone size: NA; J gene: TRBJ1-6; CDR3 protein: CASSPTDTYNSPLHF; CDR3 DNA: TGTGCCAGCTCACCCACAGATACGTATAATTCACCCCTCCACTTT
V gene: TRBV27; D gene: NA; clone size: few; J gene: TRBJ1-6; CDR3 protein: CASSPWGEGSPLHF; CDR3 DNA: TGTGCCAGCAGTCCCTGGGGCGAGGGTTCACCCCTCCACTTT
V gene: TRBV20-1; D gene: NA; clone size: few; J gene: TRBJ1-2; CDR3 protein: CSARRARQGHGYTF; CDR3 DNA: TGCAGTGCTAGACGGGCGAGGCAGGGCCATGGCTACACCTTC
V gene: TRBV7-3; D gene: NA; clone size: NA; J gene: TRBJ1-6; CDR3 protein: CASSPTANSPLHF; CDR3 DNA: TGTGCCAGCAGCCCGACCGCCAATTCACCCCTCCACTTT
V gene: TRBV12-3/TRBV12-4; D gene: TRBD1; clone size: NA; J gene: TRBJ2-2; CDR3 protein: CASTRDRGWAGELFF; CDR3 DNA: TGTGCCAGCACCCGCGACAGGGGTTGGGCCGGGGAGCTGTTTTTT
V gene: TRBV11-2; D gene: NA; clone size: many; J gene: TRBJ2-5; CDR3 protein: CASSLEWSGQETQYF; CDR3 DNA: TGTGCCAGCAGCTTAGAGTGGTCGGGCCAAGAGACCCAGTACTTC
V gene: TRBV12-3/TRBV12-4; D gene: TRBD2; clone size: NA; J gene: TRBJ2-1; CDR3 protein: CASSSSGSFEQFF; CDR3 DNA: TGTGCCAGCAGTTCTAGCGGGAGCTTTGAGCAGTTCTTC
V gene: TRBV6-2/TRBV6-3; D gene: NA; clone size: few; J gene: TRBJ2-2; CDR3 protein: CASSYWGRAPSGELFF; CDR3 DNA: TGTGCCAGCAGTTACTGGGGCAGGGCCCCCAGCGGGGAGCTGTTTTTT
V gene: TRBV7-3; D gene: TRBD2; clone size: many; J gene: TRBJ2-5; CDR3 protein: CASSLLGSGRLETQYF; CDR3 DNA: TGTGCCAGCAGCTTATTAGGAAGCGGGAGGTTAGAGACCCAGTACTTC
V gene: TRBV5-1; D gene: NA; clone size: few; J gene: TRBJ2-7; CDR3 protein: CASSLFDREYEQYF; CDR3 DNA: TGCGCCAGCAGCTTGTTCGACAGAGAATACGAGCAGTACTTC
V gene: TRBV5-1; D gene: NA; clone size: few; J gene: TRBJ1-6; CDR3 protein: CASSPVGVLDSPLHF; CDR3 DNA: TGCGCCAGCAGCCCGGTAGGGGTTTTGGATTCACCCCTCCACTTT
V gene: TRBV29-1; D gene: NA; clone size: NA; J gene: TRBJ2-1; CDR3 protein: CSPPGSLLSYNEQFF; CDR3 DNA: TGCAGCCCTCCCGGGAGCCTCCTCTCCTACAATGAGCAGTTCTTC
V gene: TRBV12-3/TRBV12-4; D gene: NA; clone size: few; J gene: TRBJ1-3; CDR3 protein: CASSLTKQGWEDTIYF; CDR3 DNA: TGTGCCAGCAGCCTAACCAAACAGGGATGGGAGGACACCATATATTTT
V gene: TRBV6-6; D gene: NA; clone size: NA; J gene: TRBJ2-3; CDR3 protein: CASQTTSSTDTQYF; CDR3 DNA: TGTGCCAGCCAAACTACCTCGAGCACAGATACGCAGTATTTT
V gene: TRBV5-4; D gene: NA; clone size: few; J gene: TRBJ2-5; CDR3 protein: CASSLLTQETQYF; CDR3 DNA: TGTGCCAGCAGCTTACTGACCCAAGAGACCCAGTACTTC
V gene: TRBV18; D gene: NA; clone size: NA; J gene: TRBJ2-5; CDR3 protein: CASSLAGSGETQYF; CDR3 DNA: TGTGCCAGCTCCCTCGCCGGGTCGGGAGAGACCCAGTACTTC
V gene: TRBV5-6; D gene: NA; clone size: few; J gene: TRBJ1-2; CDR3 protein: CASSLRWDDYGYTF; CDR3 DNA: TGTGCCAGCAGCTTGAGATGGGATGACTATGGCTACACCTTC